This T cell receptor beta chain stems from a study of blood T cell repertoires in COVID-19. Study-level background: Both acute and convalescent COVID-19 samples were obtained from the United States, Italy and Spain. T cells, B-cell-depleted T cells, or PBMCs supplied cDNA or gDNA.

Trimming took off 4 bases at V and 2 bases at J, with 10 bases between the two ends. The CDR3 loop spans 14 amino acids. CDR1 and CDR2 (germline): SGHVS, FQNEAQ. Original data processing: Estimation of nucleated cell counts relied on the amplification of reference gene primers. Here immunoSEQ multiplex PCR was the method, and the copy in TCRdb shows in-frame clones only, minus some. That table gives V, J and clone size, and the DNA gave D and trimming. The table includes about 150,000 clones, 87% detected once. Sequenced input: peripheral blood. The source of this sequence is a woman aged 55-70 years with active or convalescent COVID-19. The J gene is TRBJ2-3, the V gene TRBV7-8; no clear D. CDR3 residues: CASSSTQNTDTQYF. The CDR3 nucleotides are TGTGCCAGCAGCTCCACCCAGAACACAGATACGCAGTATTTT.